This TCR beta chain was documented in a study of T cells in Graves' hyperthyroidism and ophthalmopathy (dated by TCRdb to about 2019). Notes on the research overall: Peripheral blood samples were taken at initial diagnosis, before any treatment was given. In addition, the study compared T-cell repertoires in thyroid tissue and in blood from several Graves' hyperthyroidism patients. The paper describes TCR Vbeta CDR3 sequencing of roughly 130 peripheral blood samples, made up of some 42 ophthalmopathy patients, 70 to 75 hyperthyroidism patients and 17 progressor patients. A discovery cohort of 95 to 100 patients, about 44 with Graves' ophthalmopathy and 55 to 60 with stable Graves' hyperthyroidism, was used to find distinguishing TCR V-J signatures. An independent validation cohort of under 20 hyperthyroidism patients and over 15 patients who later progressed to ophthalmopathy tested prospective prediction of ophthalmopathy. Once sampling was done, hyperthyroidism patients were given methimazole at a starting dose of 30 mg daily, whereas ophthalmopathy patients were given high-dose intravenous methylprednisolone. The approximately 90 discovery patients were randomly split 7:3 into training and test sets. What the authors observed across the whole study: Most expanded thyroid clonotypes (frequency above 0.001) were also detected in blood, a finding suggesting that blood repertoires may reflect thyroid immune responses. In validation, progression to ophthalmopathy was predicted by the model with 55% to 71% sensitivity and roughly 76% specificity, a median of about 6 months before onset. A 13 V-J signature model separated ophthalmopathy from stable hyperthyroidism, with 87.88% sensitivity and roughly 81% specificity in cross-validation and 80%/75% in testing. No statistical method was used to set the sample size in advance, and investigators knew the group allocation.

This clonotype was found many times. What antigen it recognizes has not been identified. No much larger clone exists at a distance of one base, and base qualities are not known. The TCR beta CDR3 regions were amplified from the RNA transcripts. A first-round RT-PCR of the TCR CDR3 used the HTBI primer set with the Qiagen OneStep RT-PCR kit. The libraries were constructed in a second round of multiplex PCR and then size-selected and purified. Libraries were sequenced paired-end with 100 bp reads on an Illumina HiSeq2000. On the study's bioinformatics: SOAPnuke was used to process the raw data, removing reads that contained adapters or uncalled bases, had a mean Phred below 15, or lacked an exact match to the constant primer or identifier. High-quality paired reads were merged using COPE v1.2.5, and each unique nucleotide sequence was defined as a clonotype. MiTCR v1.1 was used to align the clonotypes against IMGT TRBV, TRBD and TRBJ reference segments. The analysis included only V-J combinations with a frequency above 0.0001, which together covered 99.2% of the repertoires. The TCS score was defined as the ratio of F50 (clonal expansion) to E x V (chaos), calculated using BLOSUM62-based TCRdist between CDR3 peptides within each V-J. Welch's t-statistics and random forest reduced approximately 520 V-J features to under 15, which were used in a naive Bayes classifier (R e1071). The public reads were quality trimmed at Q25 with fastp and then assembled into clones with MiXCR by TCRdb, keeping productive beta chains. Each CDR3 protein gets just one entry, which takes the most common genes and DNA from the rows behind it. Clone size and V and J calls follow TCRdb, not the original study. The sample data list roughly 350,000 distinct CDR3 sequences, and roughly 15% of these were observed just once. About 20% of the sample belongs to the ten largest clones.

The V end gives up 6 bases and the J end 7 bases, leaving 11 bases in the junction not matched to a gene. The CDR3, from cysteine to phenylalanine, totals 14 residues. The kept DNA is CDR3 alone, 42 bases in frame from the first base. Ophthalmopathy patients had moderately to severely active disease, Clinical Activity Score of at least 3, NOSPECS grade of at least 4, and duration under 3 months. The study excluded patients with uncontrolled infections, other autoimmune diseases, pregnancy or lactation. Clinical symptoms, serum thyroxine and TRAb, thyroid ultrasound, and orbital computed tomography formed the basis for the diagnoses. PBMCs were isolated from about 9 ml of fresh peripheral blood by Ficoll-Paque density gradient centrifugation. Total RNA was extracted with Trizol reagent, and quality was checked on an Agilent 2100 Bioanalyzer.

Sequencing used blood. The receptor was isolated from a woman aged 30 to 39 with Graves' ophthalmopathy. The chain uses TRBV12-3 or TRBV12-4 and TRBJ1-2, and TRBD1 aligns with 7 junction nucleotides. The CDR3 amino acid sequence is: CASRQVRDSGGYTF. The DNA reads as follows: TGTGCCAGCAGGCAAGTCCGGGACAGCGGTGGCTACACCTTC.